One and the same sample provided the 32 T cell receptor beta chains below, sequenced in a study of blood T cell repertoires in COVID-19. Generated by immunoSEQ multiplex PCR, the TCRdb table keeps only in-frame clones and is missing some. Of some 210,000 clones in the sample, approximately 91% were seen once. The sequenced sample consisted of peripheral blood. The receptors come from a woman aged 35 to 49 with acute or convalescent COVID-19.

This chain uses TRBV6-5 with TRBJ1-2; the D gene is possibly TRBD1 (5 bases). The V end was cut by 5 bases, the J end by 4 bases, with 11 bases between. The length of the CDR3 is 13 residues. The germline V gene encodes CDR1 MNHEY and CDR2 SVGAGI. CDR3 sequence (DNA): TGTGCCAGCAGTCCTGGACAAATCTATGGCTACACCTTC. It specifies CASSPGQIYGYTF.

J is TRBJ1-4 and V is TRBV11-2; TRBD1 matches 10 bases. Germline V gene lookup returns CDR1 SGHAT and CDR2 FQNNGV. V lost 1 base and J lost 7; bases outside the gene matches: 9. This CDR3 is built from 17 residues. The CDR3 region is CASSLGQGAQKSEKLFF. As DNA, the CDR3 is TGTGCCAGCAGCTTAGGACAGGGGGCGCAGAAAAGTGAAAAACTGTTTTTT.

This chain uses TRBV2 with TRBJ2-7, with D possibly being TRBD2 (5 bases). Trimming took 5 bases from V and 3 from J, leaving 14 bases between them. Germline V gives CDR1 SNHLY, CDR2 FYNNEI. The CDR3 extends over 14 amino acids. DNA for the CDR3: TGTGCCAGCAGTTCCGGGCGGGCAGGCTACGAGCAGTACGTC. Its protein product is CASSSGRAGYEQYV.

J is TRBJ1-2 and V is TRBV3-1 (or the pseudogene TRBV3-2), with a tentative D call TRBD1 (5 bases). Germline assignment: CDR1 LGHDT and CDR2 YNNKEL (reference sequence). This CDR3 spans 15 amino acids. V was clipped by 1 base and J by 8 bases, with 17 bases between them. For the CDR3, the DNA is TGTGCCAGCAGCCAAGTAGGAGAAAACAGGAAGGGCTACACCTTC. Protein product: CASSQVGENRKGYTF.

This clone was seen a single time. Written as DNA, the CDR3 is TGTGCCAGCAGCGTAGCCCTATGGGTAGCGGACACAGATACGCAGTATTTT. Residues: CASSVALWVADTDTQYF. The rearrangement uses TRBV9 and TRBJ2-3, with TRBD2 as a possible D gene (6 bases). CDR3 length equals 17 residues. Trimming removed 0 bases from V and 2 bases from J, with 16 bases in between. The germline V gene encodes CDR1 SGDLS and CDR2 YYNGEE.

The chain uses TRBV19 and TRBJ2-1, with 9 bases aligning to TRBD2. From germline, CDR1 is LNHDA and CDR2 SQIVND (reference sequence). J lost 15 bases, V lost 4 bases, and 7 bases had no gene match. The CDR3 has 12 amino acids. The CDR3 reads CASSTASGETFF. The CDR3 DNA follows: TGTGCCAGTAGTACCGCTAGCGGGGAGACGTTCTTC.

This chain uses TRBV18 with TRBJ1-1; D remains ambiguous. CDR3 size: 14 residues. V was clipped by 6 bases and J by 1 base, with 12 bases between them. Per the germline V gene, CDR1 is KGHSH and CDR2 is LQKENI. CDR3 loop: CASSVLPPNTEAFF. For the CDR3, the DNA is TGTGCCAGCTCCGTTCTACCCCCGAACACTGAAGCTTTCTTT.

The rearrangement joins TRBV6-5 to TRBJ1-5; the D gene is possibly TRBD1 (6 bases). The ends were cut back, 8 bases at V and 1 base at J, with 12 bases in the middle. There are 14 residues in the CDR3. The germline gives CDR1 MNHEY, CDR2 SVGAGI. The CDR3 reads CASYADSSNQPQHF. CDR3 bases: TGTGCCAGCTACGCGGACAGCAGCAATCAGCCCCAGCATTTT.

This chain uses TRBV28 with TRBJ1-2; a weak D match, TRBD1 (6 bases). V lost 1 base and J 0 bases, leaving 6 bases between the germline ends. The CDR3 loop spans 14 amino acids. Germline CDR1 is MDHEN and CDR2 is SYDVKM. The CDR3 loop is CASSLYRANYGYTF. The CDR3 DNA follows: TGTGCCAGCAGTTTATACAGGGCTAACTATGGCTACACCTTC.

The genes are TRBV3-1 (or the pseudogene TRBV3-2) and TRBJ1-1; D may be TRBD1 (5 bases). The CDR3 totals 15 residues. V dropped 5 bases and J dropped 3 bases, with 16 bases sitting between them. Per the germline V gene, CDR1 is LGHDT and CDR2 is YNNKEL (reference sequence). The CDR3 region is CASSDGGIRDTEAFF. The CDR3 coding sequence is TGTGCCAGCAGCGACGGGGGGATCCGGGACACTGAAGCTTTCTTT.

The rearrangement joins TRBV5-1 to TRBJ2-3; 8 bases are shared with TRBD1. Per germline, CDR1 SGHRS and CDR2 YFSETQ. CDR3 length: 15 amino acids. With V trimmed by 1 base and J by 4 bases, 5 bases remained unmatched. The DNA for the CDR3 is TGCGCCAGCAGCTTGCCAGGGGGCGATTCAGATACGCAGTATTTT. Residues: CASSLPGGDSDTQYF.

V gene TRBV18 combines with J gene TRBJ2-1, with D possibly TRBD1 on 8 matching bases. The germline gives CDR1 KGHSH, CDR2 LQKENI. V lost 3 bases and J 6 bases, leaving 15 bases between the germline ends. The CDR3 totals 15 residues. In DNA, the CDR3 is TGTGCCAGCTCACCCAGGGAGGGGACAGGCAATGAGCAGTTCTTC. Translated, it gives CASSPREGTGNEQFF.

This chain connects TRBV19 to TRBJ2-1; maybe TRBD1 (6 bases). This CDR3 region has 13 residues. With 9 bases removed from V and 6 bases from J, the gap between germline ends came to 15 bases. Germline V gives CDR1 LNHDA, CDR2 SQIVND (reference sequence). The CDR3 protein is CASPGHRRNEQFF. The CDR3 bases are TGTGCCAGCCCGGGACACAGGCGCAATGAGCAGTTCTTC.

The J gene is TRBJ1-1, the V gene TRBV28; D call uncertain. The CDR3 has 11 amino acids. V lost 5 bases, J lost 1 base, and 2 bases lay in between. Germline V gene sequence: CDR1 MDHEN, CDR2 SYDVKM. Here the CDR3 reads CASSRNTEAFF. The CDR3 nucleotides read TGTGCCAGCAGTCGGAACACTGAAGCTTTCTTT.

The chain joins TRBV5-1 to TRBJ2-1; 9 nucleotides line up with TRBD1. V lost 4 bases and J lost 10; bases outside the gene matches: 12. The germline CDR1 and CDR2 sequences are SGHRS and YFSETQ. CDR3 length: 15 residues. The CDR3 sequence: CASSPGGQGIGEQFF. CDR3 in DNA: TGCGCCAGCAGCCCCGGAGGACAGGGGATTGGGGAGCAGTTCTTC.

This chain uses TRBV30 with TRBJ2-3; 9 bases match TRBD2. Looked up from germline, CDR1 is GTSNPN and CDR2 is SVGIG (reference sequence). CDR3 size: 13 residues. V was pared by 4 bases and J by 6 bases, with 5 bases of the junction left unmatched. DNA for the CDR3: TGTGCCTGGACGCGGGGGGGCAGGGATACGCAGTATTTT. It is translated as CAWTRGGRDTQYF.

A single count supports this clone. Here the CDR3 reads CATSGGLGETQYF. The CDR3 DNA reads TGTGCCACCTCAGGGGGTCTAGGGGAGACCCAGTACTTC. The chain joins TRBV7-2 to TRBJ2-5, with 7 bases matching TRBD1. Looked up from germline, CDR1 is SGHTA and CDR2 is FQGNSA. J gave up 5 bases and V 10 bases, and 10 bases lay outside the gene matches. The length of the CDR3 is 13 residues.

The chain employs TRBV2 and TRBJ1-2; D call uncertain. Trimming cost V 1 base and J 1 base, with 4 bases left between them. The CDR3 runs to 13 residues. Germline CDR1 SNHLY, CDR2 FYNNEI. CDR3 region: CASSEGLNYGYTF. The CDR3 nucleotides are TGTGCCAGCAGTGAAGGGCTTAACTATGGCTACACCTTC. Filled out from reference TRBV2 and TRBJ1-2, the complete variable domain reads EPEVTQTPSHQVTQMGQEVILRCVPISNHLYFYWYRQILGQKVEFLVSFYNNEISEKSEIFDDQFSVERPDGSNFTLKIRSTKLEDSAMYFCASSEGLNYGYTFGSGTRLTVV.

This chain uses TRBV7-8 with TRBJ1-5, with D possibly TRBD1 on 5 matching bases. Germline V gives CDR1 SGHVS, CDR2 FQNEAQ. Trimming cost V 2 bases and J 0 bases, with 5 bases left between them. There are 14 residues in the CDR3. CDR3 nucleotides: TGTGCCAGCAGCTTAACAGGTAGCAATCAGCCCCAGCATTTT. Translated, it gives CASSLTGSNQPQHF. Looking up the rest from reference TRBV7-8 and TRBJ1-5 gives the full variable domain: GAGVSQSPRYKVAKRGQDVALRCDPISGHVSLFWYQQALGQGPEFLTYFQNEAQLDKSGLPSDRFFAERPEGSVSTLKIQRTQQEDSAVYLCASSLTGSNQPQHFGDGTRLSIL.

DNA of the CDR3: TGCAGCGTTGGACAGAGAGTACTTATGAACACTGAAGCTTTCTTT. Amino acid sequence: CSVGQRVLMNTEAFF. This chain uses TRBV29-1 with TRBJ1-1, with D perhaps TRBD1 (5 bases). The CDR3 spans 15 residues. Germline values: CDR1 SQVTM, CDR2 ANQGSEA. V lost 4 bases to trimming and J lost 0 bases, with 15 bases between them.

V is TRBV21-1 and J is TRBJ1-1; the DNA was not compared with TRBD1, the D call given in the table. TRBV21-1 represents a pseudogene. This CDR3 has 15 amino acids. CDR3 DNA sequence: TGTGCCAGCAGATCGGGACAACTCACCAGATATGAAGCTTTCTTT. Its protein is CASRSGQLTRYEAFF.

The rearrangement uses TRBV7-2 and TRBJ2-3, with TRBD1 identical over 8 bases. Per the germline V gene, CDR1 is SGHTA and CDR2 is FQGNSA. Germline trimming cut 6 bases from V and 3 bases from J; bases unmatched to any gene: 5. CDR3 length: 14 amino acids. CDR3 nucleotides: TGTGCCAGCAGGATACAGGGGGGTACAGATACGCAGTATTTT. Protein sequence: CASRIQGGTDTQYF.

V is TRBV5-1 and J is TRBJ1-5; no clear D gene. V was trimmed by 6 bases and J by 3 bases, leaving 10 bases between them. The CDR3 is made up of 13 amino acids. The V gene's germline CDR1 is SGHRS and CDR2 YFSETQ. DNA for the CDR3: TGCGCCAGCACCTATTTCGACAATCAGCCCCAGCATTTT. Its translation: CASTYFDNQPQHF.

V gene TRBV3-1 (or the pseudogene TRBV3-2) combines with J gene TRBJ2-7; TRBD2 matches at 10 bases. V trimming: 1 base; J trimming: 2 bases; junction bases outside the gene matches: 11. Germline CDR1 is LGHDT and CDR2 is YNNKEL (reference sequence). The CDR3 contains 18 residues. This CDR3 reads CASSQVPAGGPGPYEQYV. CDR3 nucleotide sequence: TGTGCCAGCAGCCAAGTCCCAGCGGGGGGGCCAGGCCCCTACGAGCAGTACGTC.

The chain couples TRBV4-1 to TRBJ2-2; D might be TRBD2 (5 bases). With 4 bases removed from V and 5 bases from J, the gap between germline ends came to 11 bases. The CDR3 sequence is 14 residues long. Germline lookup yields CDR1 MGHRA and CDR2 YSYEKL. CDR3 residues: CASSPARGTGELFF. The CDR3 coding sequence is TGCGCCAGCAGCCCGGCCCGGGGAACCGGGGAGCTGTTTTTT.

To note about this clone: At one end the junction does not follow the germline gene, possibly because of a read error. This chain links TRBV15 with TRBJ2-7, with D possibly being TRBD1 (5 bases). The CDR3 sequence is 11 residues long. The germline CDR1 and CDR2 sequences are LNHNV and YYDKDF (reference sequence). CDR3 amino acids: CATSRETDLVF. CDR3 DNA sequence: TGTGCCACCAGCAGAGAGACAGACCTGGTCTTC.

The CDR3 region is CSVEAAANTEAFF. Here the CDR3 DNA reads TGCAGCGTTGAAGCGGCGGCGAACACTGAAGCTTTCTTT. V usage is TRBV29-1 and J usage is TRBJ1-1; D uncertain. Trimming stripped 1 base from V and 1 base from J, with 7 bases between. The CDR3 covers 13 residues. In germline, CDR1 is SQVTM, CDR2 ANQGSEA.

V gene TRBV6-2 or TRBV6-3 combines with J gene TRBJ2-7; tentative D call: TRBD2 (7 bases). Germline assignment: CDR1 MNHEY and CDR2 SVGEGT. V lost 0 bases and J 1 base, leaving 13 bases between the germline ends. The CDR3 runs to 16 residues. CDR3 region: CASSYSTGGLSYEQYV. CDR3 DNA: TGTGCCAGCAGTTACTCGACGGGGGGCCTATCCTACGAGCAGTACGTC.

The gene calls are TRBV25-1 and TRBJ1-4, with D unresolved. The ends were cut back, 6 bases at V and 7 bases at J, with 12 bases in the middle. The CDR3 has 13 residues. The germline CDR1 and CDR2 sequences are MGHDK and SYGVNS. The CDR3 sequence is CASRRHFGEKLFF. In DNA form, the CDR3 reads TGTGCCAGCAGAAGACATTTCGGTGAAAAACTGTTTTTT.

This clone occurred once. V gene TRBV5-5 combines with J gene TRBJ1-5; 11 nucleotides align to TRBD1. J was trimmed by 2 bases and V by 3 bases; bases with no gene match: 7. Per germline, CDR1 SGHKS and CDR2 YYEKEE (reference sequence). The CDR3 is 17 residues long. The CDR3 protein is CASSYGQGASGNQPQHF. The CDR3, as DNA: TGTGCCAGCAGCTATGGACAGGGGGCTAGCGGCAATCAGCCCCAGCATTTT.

This clone showed up just a few times. V gene TRBV24-1 combines with J gene TRBJ1-4; D ambiguous. The ends were cut back, 2 bases at V and 7 bases at J, with 10 bases in the middle. CDR1 is KGHDR and CDR2 is SFDVKD in the germline V gene. The CDR3 has 14 amino acids. The DNA of the CDR3 is TGTGCCACCAGTGATTCGGGGAACTCTGAAAAACTGTTTTTT. This encodes CATSDSGNSEKLFF.

The rearrangement links TRBV7-2 to TRBJ1-5; weak D call: TRBD1 (5 bases). Germline-derived CDR1 and CDR2 are SGHTA and FQGNSA. V was trimmed by 1 base and J by 4 bases, leaving 11 bases between them. The CDR3 has 15 residues. CDR3 sequence reads: CASSLGGGTNQPQHF. CDR3 nucleotides: TGTGCCAGCAGCTTAGGGGGGGGAACTAATCAGCCCCAGCATTTT.